This is a list of T cell receptor beta chains from one sample in a study of blood T cell repertoires in COVID-19. Sequencing used immunoSEQ multiplex PCR; TCRdb keeps in-frame clones, though not all of them. The data contain around 200,000 clones, 70% to 90% of them singletons. Sequenced material: peripheral blood. The receptors were sampled from a human donor with active or convalescent COVID-19. The donor label of this sample is uncertain. Each CDR3 is given with its conserved first and last residue. A D gene is named only where the DNA matches it firmly. Size tells how often a clone was seen (once, few, many) or the class of an expanded clone, and some rows leave it out.

size,J,V,D,CDR3,DNA
.,TRBJ1-2,TRBV13,.,CASSLRQGDGYTF,TGTGCCAGCAGCTTACGTCAGGGTGATGGCTACACCTTC
.,TRBJ2-7,TRBV4-1,TRBD2,CASSPFGGISVFGEQYF,TGCGCCAGCAGCCCATTCGGGGGGATAAGTGTCTTCGGCGAGCAGTACTTC
.,TRBJ2-1,TRBV14,TRBD2,CASSPPGLAGGNNEQFF,TGTGCCAGCAGTCCTCCGGGACTAGCGGGAGGGAACAATGAGCAGTTCTTC
.,TRBJ1-2,TRBV3-1/TRBV3-2,.,CASSEESNYGYTF,TGTGCCAGCAGCGAGGAATCTAACTATGGCTACACCTTC
once,TRBJ2-7,TRBV7-2,TRBD2,CASSQQLAGLYEQYF,TGTGCCAGCAGCCAACAACTAGCGGGGCTGTACGAGCAGTACTTC
.,TRBJ2-7,TRBV19,.,CASSTGEGYEQYF,TGTGCCAGTAGTACAGGGGAGGGCTACGAGCAGTACTTC
once,TRBJ2-7,TRBV4-1,TRBD1,CASSQGDRGYEQYF,TGCGCCAGCAGCCAAGGGGACAGGGGTTACGAGCAGTACTTC
.,TRBJ1-1,TRBV6-4,.,CASRPGWGGMNTEAFF,TGTGCCAGCAGGCCGGGCTGGGGGGGGATGAACACTGAAGCTTTCTTT
.,TRBJ1-4,TRBV30,TRBD1,CAPKGQGHSTNEKLFF,TGTGCCCCTAAAGGACAGGGACACTCAACTAATGAAAAACTGTTTTTT
.,TRBJ1-6,TRBV2,TRBD1,CACWIGTGSSPLHF,TGTGCCTGTTGGATAGGGACAGGGAGTTCACCCCTCCACTTT
.,TRBJ2-7,TRBV28,TRBD2,CASRPGLAGLYEQYF,TGTGCCAGCAGACCGGGACTAGCGGGGCTTTACGAGCAGTACTTC
many,TRBJ2-3,TRBV5-1,TRBD1,CASSLGQGDTQYF,TGCGCCAGCAGCTTGGGACAGGGGGATACGCAGTATTTT
.,TRBJ1-6,TRBV11-2,.,CASSLRTAAYNSPLHF,TGTGCCAGCAGCTTAAGGACAGCTGCCTATAATTCACCCCTCCACTTT
few,TRBJ2-7,TRBV5-1,TRBD2,CASSYSGNSYEQYF,TGCGCCAGCAGCTATAGCGGGAACTCCTACGAGCAGTACTTC
.,TRBJ1-3,TRBV19,.,CASRPSTARSGNTIYF,TGTGCCAGTAGACCCTCGACAGCCCGCTCTGGAAACACCATATATTTT
.,TRBJ1-5,TRBV5-1,.,CASSRGAGSNQPQHF,TGCGCCAGCAGCCGGGGGGCGGGGAGCAATCAGCCCCAGCATTTT
few,TRBJ1-5,TRBV18,.,CASSPGGKSSNQPQHF,TGTGCCAGCTCACCAGGGGGGAAATCTAGCAATCAGCCCCAGCATTTT
.,TRBJ2-5,TRBV29-1,.,CSVDRSGATQETQYF,TGCAGCGTTGATAGGTCAGGGGCAACGCAAGAGACCCAGTACTTC
.,TRBJ2-1,TRBV19,TRBD2,CASSTPPGGGAANEQFF,TGTGCCAGTAGTACCCCCCCCGGCGGGGGGGCCGCCAATGAGCAGTTCTTC
.,TRBJ2-1,TRBV6-1,TRBD1,CASSVTGAGSYNEQFF,TGTGCCAGCAGTGTGACAGGGGCGGGCTCCTACAATGAGCAGTTCTTC
few,TRBJ1-6,TRBV2,TRBD1,CASSLDRGDDSPLHF,TGTGCCAGCAGTCTGGACAGGGGGGATGATTCACCCCTCCACTTT
.,TRBJ2-5,TRBV4-3,.,CASSRAKGRGETQYF,TGCGCCAGCAGCCGAGCTAAAGGGCGGGGAGAGACCCAGTACTTC
.,TRBJ1-2,TRBV5-6,.,CASSLVPDRPTNYGYTF,TGTGCCAGCAGCTTGGTTCCTGACAGGCCTACTAACTATGGCTACACCTTC
.,TRBJ2-2,TRBV2,TRBD2,CASSGTSAGRGELFF,TGTGCCAGCAGTGGGACTAGCGCCGGGAGGGGGGAGCTGTTTTTT
.,TRBJ2-3,TRBV10-1,TRBD1,CASSEGQGADTQYF,TGCGCCAGCAGTGAAGGGCAGGGGGCAGATACGCAGTATTTT
.,TRBJ1-1,TRBV6-2/TRBV6-3,.,CASGLYSTNTEAFF,TGTGCCAGCGGCCTGTACAGTACGAACACTGAAGCTTTCTTT
.,TRBJ1-6,TRBV14,.,CASSPSNSKSRGDSPLHF,TGTGCCAGCAGCCCCTCGAACTCCAAGTCCCGCGGGGATTCACCCCTCCACTTT
many,TRBJ2-1,TRBV2,TRBD2,CASRPLAGYSNEQFF,TGTGCCAGCAGACCTCTAGCGGGCTACAGTAATGAGCAGTTCTTC
.,TRBJ2-1,TRBV4-1,.,CASSLQGRGSYNEQFF,TGCGCCAGCAGCTTACAGGGTCGAGGGTCCTACAATGAGCAGTTCTTC
once,TRBJ2-5,TRBV27,TRBD2,CASSFSGGGTQETQYF,TGTGCCAGCAGTTTCTCGGGCGGGGGGACCCAAGAGACCCAGTACTTC
.,TRBJ2-2,TRBV9,TRBD2,CASSVERTRNTGELFF,TGTGCCAGCAGCGTAGAGAGGACTAGGAACACCGGGGAGCTGTTTTTT
.,TRBJ2-7,TRBV4-1,TRBD2,CASSQAGGLDEQYF,TGCGCCAGCAGCCAAGCGGGGGGGCTGGACGAGCAGTACTTC
.,TRBJ2-1,TRBV6-2/TRBV6-3,TRBD2,CASSRDYPYNEQFF,TGTGCCAGCAGTCGGGACTACCCATACAATGAGCAGTTCTTC
.,TRBJ1-5,TRBV18,TRBD1,CASSRGGNQPQHF,TGTGCCAGCTCCAGGGGGGGCAATCAGCCCCAGCATTTT
.,TRBJ2-1,TRBV15,TRBD2,CATSREAGGYNEQFF,TGTGCCACCAGCAGAGAGGCGGGGGGTTACAATGAGCAGTTCTTC
.,TRBJ2-3,TRBV9,TRBD2,CASSETSGGGDTQYF,TGTGCCAGCAGCGAGACTAGCGGGGGGGGAGATACGCAGTATTTT
.,TRBJ1-1,TRBV30,.,CAWSTPGGVRTEAFF,TGTGCCTGGAGTACACCGGGGGGGGTGAGGACTGAAGCTTTCTTT
.,TRBJ2-1,TRBV6-5,TRBD2,CASSYRAGGSYNEQFF,TGTGCCAGCAGTTACCGAGCGGGAGGATCCTACAATGAGCAGTTCTTC
.,TRBJ2-7,TRBV7-2,TRBD1,CASSSPTGGHYEQYF,TGTGCCAGCAGCTCACCGACAGGGGGCCACTACGAGCAGTACTTC
.,TRBJ2-7,TRBV9,.,CASSPRGRGTYEQYF,TGTGCCAGCAGCCCCCGCGGGCGGGGCACCTACGAGCAGTACTTC
.,TRBJ2-2,TRBV30,.,CAWSGRLGGELFF,TGTGCCTGGAGCGGCCGACTGGGCGGGGAGCTGTTTTTT
.,TRBJ1-1,TRBV10-2,.,CASSDLANTEAFF,TGCGCCAGCAGTGATTTGGCCAACACTGAAGCTTTCTTT
.,TRBJ2-2,TRBV29-1,.,CSVPGLNTGELFF,TGCAGCGTCCCGGGACTTAACACCGGGGAGCTGTTTTTT
.,TRBJ2-7,TRBV3-1/TRBV3-2,TRBD2,CASSQRTSGGPREQYF,TGTGCCAGCAGCCAACGAACTAGCGGGGGGCCCCGCGAGCAGTACTTC
.,TRBJ1-1,TRBV6-2/TRBV6-3,TRBD1,CASSSGTVMNTEAFF,TGTGCCAGCAGCTCCGGGACAGTCATGAACACTGAAGCTTTCTTT
.,TRBJ2-3,TRBV18,TRBD2,CASSPPGGATDTQYF,TGTGCCAGCTCACCACCCGGGGGGGCCACAGATACGCAGTATTTT
.,TRBJ1-2,TRBV20-1,.,CSARDDRRYTF,TGCAGTGCTAGAGATGACAGGAGGTACACCTTC
.,TRBJ2-7,TRBV4-3,TRBD2,CASSQELAGGRGTYEQYF,TGCGCCAGCAGCCAAGAACTAGCGGGGGGGCGTGGGACCTACGAGCAGTACTTC
few,TRBJ1-1,TRBV11-3,.,CASSLVGVVAFF,TGTGCCAGCAGCTTAGTTGGAGTAGTTGCTTTCTTT
once,TRBJ2-2,TRBV7-2,.,CASSFRRNTGELFF,TGTGCCAGCAGCTTCCGTCGGAACACCGGGGAGCTGTTTTTT
.,TRBJ2-7,TRBV11-3,.,CASSPGPEGEQYF,TGTGCCAGCAGCCCAGGACCCGAGGGCGAGCAGTACTTC
.,TRBJ2-1,TRBV30,.,CAWRSGTGPYNEQFF,TGTGCCTGGAGGTCAGGTACAGGGCCCTACAATGAGCAGTTCTTC
.,TRBJ2-7,TRBV7-2,TRBD2,CASSSLAGFYEQYF,TGTGCCAGCAGCTCGCTAGCGGGCTTCTACGAGCAGTACTTC
few,TRBJ1-3,TRBV4-3,TRBD1,CASSQVLGQGFGNTIYF,TGCGCCAGCAGCCAAGTATTAGGACAGGGGTTCGGAAACACCATATATTTT
once,TRBJ2-7,TRBV5-4,.,CASSSVKGISLEQYF,TGTGCCAGCAGCTCCGTAAAGGGGATTTCGCTCGAGCAGTACTTC